This T cell receptor beta chain originates from a study of PD-1 blockade in classical Hodgkin lymphoma. Every patient was affected by relapse after autologous stem cell transplantation, while exposure to brentuximab vedotin was not uniform. Profiling relied on immunoSEQ multiplex PCR, and the TCRdb table lists in-frame clones only, not all of them. Among 90,000 or so clones listed, about nine tenths were seen once. The sequence came from a human donor with classical Hodgkin lymphoma. Sequenced material: peripheral blood mononuclear cells (PBMCs), taken before the second cycle of nivolumab.

Here the CDR3 DNA reads TGTGCCAGCAGCTCAGGACAGGGACGAACTGGGGCCAACGTCCTGACTTTC. Translated: CASSSGQGRTGANVLTF. V gene TRBV7-2 combines with J gene TRBJ2-6; 8 bases align to TRBD1. V dropped 4 bases and J dropped 2; count of bases not matched to a gene: 7. The CDR3 contains 17 residues. CDR1 is SGHTA and CDR2 is FQGNSA in the germline V gene.